This is a list of T cell receptor beta chains from one sample in a study of OX40 agonist ivuxolimab in advanced cancers. Assay: immunoSEQ multiplex PCR; the TCRdb copy retains only in-frame clones and omits some. This sample has 70,000 to 95,000 clones; about 90% occur once, and the top ten carry approximately 2.6%. The sequencing used CD4+ or CD8+ T cells sorted from blood, collected in a trial of the OX40 agonist ivuxolimab. These receptors all stem from an adult with an advanced solid tumor such as melanoma, head and neck, liver or kidney cancer. Each CDR3 is given with its conserved first and last residue. D genes are given only for firm matches. Clone sizes are given selectively: once, few, many, or a class where the clone is expanded.

size: .
D: .
J: TRBJ2-6
V: TRBV9
CDR3: CASRRDIDSSGANVLTF
DNA: TGTGCCAGCAGACGGGACATAGATTCCTCTGGGGCCAACGTCCTGACTTTC

size: .
D: .
J: TRBJ1-4
V: TRBV5-6
CDR3: CASSARRGVNEKLFF
DNA: TGTGCCAGCAGCGCTAGGAGAGGGGTAAATGAAAAACTGTTTTTT

size: .
D: .
J: TRBJ2-2
V: TRBV6-1
CDR3: CASTDTNTGELFF
DNA: TGTGCCAGCACTGATACGAACACCGGGGAGCTGTTTTTT

size: .
D: TRBD2
J: TRBJ2-3
V: TRBV4-1
CDR3: CASSQEISLRLAGIVDTQYF
DNA: TGCGCCAGCAGCCAAGAGATTTCCCTGAGACTAGCGGGGATTGTTGATACGCAGTATTTT

size: .
D: .
J: TRBJ1-5
V: TRBV2
CDR3: CASSFREQPQHF
DNA: TGTGCCAGCAGTTTTAGGGAGCAGCCCCAGCATTTT

size: .
D: .
J: TRBJ1-5
V: TRBV2
CDR3: CASSDRQVNQPQHF
DNA: TGTGCCAGCAGTGACCGCCAGGTAAATCAGCCCCAGCATTTT

size: once
D: TRBD2
J: TRBJ2-2
V: TRBV7-6
CDR3: CASSLSSGGPANTGELFF
DNA: TGTGCCAGCAGCTTATCCAGCGGGGGCCCCGCGAACACCGGGGAGCTGTTTTTT

size: .
D: .
J: TRBJ2-2
V: TRBV19
CDR3: CASSLGRTNTGELFF
DNA: TGTGCCAGTAGTTTGGGGAGGACAAACACCGGGGAGCTGTTTTTT

size: few
D: .
J: TRBJ2-2
V: TRBV7-6
CDR3: CASSLAGTNTGELFF
DNA: TGTGCCAGCAGCTTAGCAGGGACTAACACCGGGGAGCTGTTTTTT

size: .
D: TRBD2
J: TRBJ2-7
V: TRBV5-4
CDR3: CASSLEAGGSREQYF
DNA: TGTGCCAGCAGCTTGGAAGCGGGAGGGTCGCGGGAGCAGTACTTC

size: .
D: .
J: TRBJ2-5
V: TRBV18
CDR3: CASSLYREETQYF
DNA: TGTGCCAGCTCATTATACAGGGAAGAGACCCAGTACTTC

size: .
D: .
J: TRBJ2-2
V: TRBV28
CDR3: CASSFQGMNTGELFF
DNA: TGTGCCAGCAGTTTTCAGGGGATGAACACCGGGGAGCTGTTTTTT

size: .
D: .
J: TRBJ1-5
V: TRBV4-2
CDR3: CASSQEATGSPVYQPQHF
DNA: TGTGCCAGCAGCCAAGAGGCGACAGGTTCTCCCGTCTATCAGCCCCAGCATTTT

size: few
D: .
J: TRBJ2-1
V: TRBV10-2
CDR3: CASSDLLPYNEQFF
DNA: TGCGCCAGCAGTGACCTTTTACCCTACAATGAGCAGTTCTTC

size: .
D: TRBD2
J: TRBJ2-3
V: TRBV5-4
CDR3: CASSRGLAGVSSTDTQYF
DNA: TGTGCCAGCAGCCGAGGACTAGCGGGAGTGTCTAGCACAGATACGCAGTATTTT

size: .
D: TRBD1
J: TRBJ2-1
V: TRBV2
CDR3: CASRDRQGSSYNEQFF
DNA: TGTGCCAGCAGGGATCGACAGGGAAGCTCCTACAATGAGCAGTTCTTC

size: .
D: TRBD2
J: TRBJ2-1
V: TRBV2
CDR3: CASSEAGTSGGRSQFF
DNA: TGTGCCAGCAGTGAAGCGGGGACTAGCGGGGGACGCTCACAGTTCTTC

size: .
D: .
J: TRBJ2-7
V: TRBV14
CDR3: CASSQAQGASSYEQYF
DNA: TGTGCCAGCAGCCAAGCGCAGGGAGCTAGCTCCTACGAGCAGTACTTC

size: .
D: .
J: TRBJ1-2
V: TRBV10-3
CDR3: CAISESYRETHGYTF
DNA: TGTGCCATCAGTGAGTCTTACAGGGAAACCCATGGCTACACCTTC

size: .
D: .
J: TRBJ2-6
V: TRBV5-4
CDR3: CASSFGVLAGANVLTF
DNA: TGTGCCAGCAGCTTCGGGGTTCTGGCTGGGGCCAACGTCCTGACTTTC

size: .
D: TRBD1
J: TRBJ1-5
V: TRBV28
CDR3: CASSFLGQGGSNQPQHF
DNA: TGTGCCAGCAGTTTCCTCGGACAGGGAGGTAGCAATCAGCCCCAGCATTTT

size: .
D: .
J: TRBJ1-1
V: TRBV21-1
CDR3: CASPSQSPTGVNTEAFF
DNA: TGTGCCAGCCCCTCACAGTCTCCTACAGGTGTGAACACTGAAGCTTTCTTT

size: .
D: .
J: TRBJ1-4
V: TRBV2
CDR3: CASSELTANEKLFF
DNA: TGTGCCAGCAGTGAACTGACGGCTAATGAAAAACTGTTTTTT

size: few
D: .
J: TRBJ2-1
V: TRBV6-1
CDR3: CASSVVGGDFSYNEQFF
DNA: TGTGCCAGCAGTGTAGTTGGCGGGGATTTCTCCTACAATGAGCAGTTCTTC

size: .
D: .
J: TRBJ1-3
V: TRBV7-2
CDR3: CASSRDSSSGNTIYF
DNA: TGTGCCAGCAGCCGAGATTCGAGCTCTGGAAACACCATATATTTT

size: .
D: TRBD1
J: TRBJ1-4
V: TRBV5-5
CDR3: CASSRGQGDEKLFF
DNA: TGTGCCAGCAGCCGGGGACAGGGCGACGAAAAACTGTTTTTT

size: .
D: .
J: TRBJ1-6
V: TRBV11-2
CDR3: CASRGDGPLHF
DNA: TGTGCCAGCAGGGGCGACGGACCCCTCCACTTT

size: .
D: .
J: TRBJ1-5
V: TRBV6-1
CDR3: CASSDVGSNQPQHF
DNA: TGTGCCAGCAGTGACGTTGGCAGTAATCAGCCCCAGCATTTT

size: once
D: TRBD1
J: TRBJ1-4
V: TRBV7-8
CDR3: CASSMDRGSEKLFF
DNA: TGTGCCAGCAGCATGGACAGGGGGAGTGAAAAACTGTTTTTT

size: .
D: .
J: TRBJ2-2
V: TRBV11-3
CDR3: CASSSQDTGELFF
DNA: TGTGCCAGCAGCTCGCAGGACACCGGGGAGCTGTTTTTT

size: .
D: .
J: TRBJ1-5
V: TRBV6-1
CDR3: CASSDWQGASNQPQHF
DNA: TGTGCCAGCAGTGATTGGCAGGGCGCGAGCAATCAGCCCCAGCATTTT

size: .
D: TRBD1
J: TRBJ1-3
V: TRBV5-1
CDR3: CASKQGEMWGNTIYF
DNA: TGCGCCAGCAAACAGGGGGAAATGTGGGGAAACACCATATATTTT

size: .
D: .
J: TRBJ2-2
V: TRBV10-1
CDR3: CASSAGEVKPGELFF
DNA: TGCGCCAGCAGTGCGGGGGAAGTCAAACCCGGGGAGCTGTTTTTT

size: .
D: .
J: TRBJ1-5
V: TRBV30
CDR3: CAWSITGDSNQPQHF
DNA: TGTGCCTGGAGTATAACAGGTGATAGCAATCAGCCCCAGCATTTT

size: .
D: TRBD1
J: TRBJ1-1
V: TRBV5-4
CDR3: CASSAFTGDRVTFF
DNA: TGTGCCAGCAGCGCCTTCACGGGGGACAGGGTAACTTTCTTT

size: .
D: .
J: TRBJ1-1
V: TRBV19
CDR3: CASSKGRENTEAFF
DNA: TGTGCCAGTAGTAAAGGACGGGAGAACACTGAAGCTTTCTTT

size: .
D: TRBD1
J: TRBJ1-6
V: TRBV5-1
CDR3: CASSLEAGGRGPSPLHF
DNA: TGCGCCAGCAGCTTGGAGGCAGGGGGACGGGGACCTTCACCCCTCCACTTT

size: few
D: .
J: TRBJ2-1
V: TRBV5-1
CDR3: CASSLEAANPVRFF
DNA: TGCGCCAGCAGCTTGGAGGCAGCGAATCCAGTTAGGTTCTTC

size: .
D: .
J: TRBJ1-5
V: TRBV2
CDR3: CASSESGLIGNQPQHF
DNA: TGTGCCAGCAGTGAATCCGGGCTTATCGGCAATCAGCCCCAGCATTTT